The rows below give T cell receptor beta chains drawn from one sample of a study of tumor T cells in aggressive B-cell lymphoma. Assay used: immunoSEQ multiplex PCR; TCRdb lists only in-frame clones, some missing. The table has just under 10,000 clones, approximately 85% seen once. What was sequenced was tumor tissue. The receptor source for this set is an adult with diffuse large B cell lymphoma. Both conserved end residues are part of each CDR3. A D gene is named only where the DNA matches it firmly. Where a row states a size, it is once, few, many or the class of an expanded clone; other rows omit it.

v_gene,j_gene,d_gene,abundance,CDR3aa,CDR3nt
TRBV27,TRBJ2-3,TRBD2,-,CASSPSGRPTDTQYF,TGTGCCAGCAGCCCTAGCGGGAGGCCCACAGATACGCAGTATTTT
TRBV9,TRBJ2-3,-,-,CASSLHGSTDTQYF,TGTGCCAGCAGCCTACACGGGAGCACAGATACGCAGTATTTT
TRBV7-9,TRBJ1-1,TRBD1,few,CASSLGDRGRNF,TGTGCCAGCAGCTTAGGGGACAGGGGACGGAACTTT
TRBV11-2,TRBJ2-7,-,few,CASSSNYEQYF,TGTGCCAGCAGCTCCAACTACGAGCAGTACTTC
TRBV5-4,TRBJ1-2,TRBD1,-,CASSLTGGSYGYTF,TGTGCCAGCAGCTTGACAGGGGGTTCCTATGGCTACACCTTC
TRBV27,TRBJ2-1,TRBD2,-,CASSRTAGTTRDNEQFF,TGTGCCAGCAGTCGAACCGCGGGGACTACCAGAGACAATGAGCAGTTCTTC
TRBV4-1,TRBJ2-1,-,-,CASSLTHSSYNEQFF,TGCGCCAGCAGCCTCACCCATAGCTCCTACAATGAGCAGTTCTTC
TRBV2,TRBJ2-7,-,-,CASSGLTGEQYF,TGTGCCAGCAGTGGACTAACAGGGGAGCAGTACTTC
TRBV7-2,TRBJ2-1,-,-,CASSTKVGRNEQFF,TGTGCCAGCAGCACAAAAGTCGGGAGAAATGAGCAGTTCTTC
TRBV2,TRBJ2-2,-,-,CASSELVSNTGELFF,TGTGCCAGCAGCGAACTCGTTTCGAACACCGGGGAGCTGTTTTTT
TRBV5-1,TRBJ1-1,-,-,CASTMGGMNTEAFF,TGCGCCAGCACCATGGGAGGCATGAACACTGAAGCTTTCTTT
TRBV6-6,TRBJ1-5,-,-,CASSYWGDSNQPQHF,TGTGCCAGCAGTTACTGGGGAGATAGCAATCAGCCCCAGCATTTT
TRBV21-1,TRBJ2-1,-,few,CASSRGLAHHSDNEQFF,TGTGCCAGCAGCCGCGGGCTAGCTCACCATTCCGACAATGAGCAGTTCTTC
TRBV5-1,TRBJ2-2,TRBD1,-,CASSLAMTGIGELFF,TGCGCCAGCAGCTTGGCAATGACAGGGATCGGGGAGCTGTTTTTT